Below, 17 T cell receptor beta chains from the same sample are listed, as sequenced in a study of beta chain features in type 1 diabetes. The study reverse transcribed the entire isolated RNA, so it sequenced expressed TCRB transcripts. Libraries were prepared by immunoSEQ multiplex PCR; TCRdb keeps only in-frame clonotypes and omits some of them. The data hold roughly 500,000 clones, with 30% observed a single time. The sequencing sample was made of naive CD4+ T cells from blood. These receptors were taken from a man younger than 35 in good health.

The chain carries TRBV2 and TRBJ2-7, with 7 bases aligning to TRBD2. This CDR3 has 15 amino acids. Losses at the gene ends were 6 bases for V and 2 bases for J; bases not matched to a gene: 10. Per the germline V gene, CDR1 is SNHLY and CDR2 is FYNNEI. The CDR3 protein is CASRGTSEGPYEQYF. CDR3 DNA: TGTGCCAGCAGGGGTACTAGCGAGGGTCCCTACGAGCAGTACTTC.

This rearrangement joins TRBV7-9 to TRBJ2-3; TRBD2 matches 7 bases. V trimming: 8 bases; J trimming: 5 bases; junction bases outside the gene matches: 13. The CDR3 spans 15 residues. Germline V lookup: CDR1 SEHNR, CDR2 FQNEAQ (reference sequence). CDR3: CASFNLGRGEDTQYF. CDR3 in DNA: TGTGCCAGCTTCAACCTGGGGAGGGGAGAAGATACGCAGTATTTT.

The V and J genes are TRBV28 and TRBJ2-1; D is uncertain. Trimming removed 2 bases at V and 9 bases at J, with 8 bases between. The CDR3 is 12 residues long. Germline-derived CDR1 and CDR2 are MDHEN and SYDVKM. The CDR3, as DNA: TGTGCCAGCAGTTTAACGGGCCGTGAGCAGTTCTTC. Its translation is CASSLTGREQFF.

The chain combines TRBV28 with TRBJ2-5, with 8 bases fitting TRBD1. CDR3 length equals 15 residues. V was clipped by 3 bases and J by 4 bases; unmatched bases: 7. Germline values: CDR1 MDHEN, CDR2 SYDVKM. CDR3 nucleotide sequence: TGTGCCAGCAGTTTCCCTTGGACAGGGCGAGAGACCCAGTACTTC. Translation gives CASSFPWTGRETQYF.

The chain carries TRBV29-1 and TRBJ2-1, with 8 bases lining up with TRBD1. The germline V gene has CDR1 SQVTM and CDR2 ANQGSEA. Losses at the gene ends were 7 bases for V and 15 bases for J; bases not matched to a gene: 32. The CDR3 has 18 residues. In nucleotides, the CDR3 is TGCAGCGCCGTTTTCGGAGTGGGGCAGGGCAGGGACCGGGACAGGCGGTTCTTC. The encoded protein is CSAVFGVGQGRDRDRRFF.

In this sample, this clone turned up a few times. The chain couples TRBV15 to TRBJ1-1; D gene uncertain. With 6 bases removed from V and 0 bases from J, the gap between germline ends came to 2 bases. This CDR3 is built from 11 residues. Germline V gene data show CDR1 as LNHNV and CDR2 as YYDKDF (reference sequence). The DNA for the CDR3 is TGTGCCACCAGGTTGAACACTGAAGCTTTCTTT. This translates into CATRLNTEAFF.

The V call is TRBV4-2, the J call TRBJ2-2; no definite D call. V was clipped by 0 bases and J by 6 bases, with 5 bases between them. CDR3 size: 13 residues. Germline V gene sequence: CDR1 LGHNA, CDR2 YNFKEQ. CDR3 residues: CASSQDKSGELFF. The CDR3 bases are TGTGCCAGCAGCCAAGATAAGTCCGGGGAGCTGTTTTTT.

This chain connects TRBV6-1 to TRBJ2-7, with D tentatively TRBD1 (5 bases). CDR3 size: 14 residues. Germline lookup yields CDR1 MNHNS and CDR2 SASEGT. The V gene lost 4 bases and the J gene lost 6 bases, with 16 bases spanning the gap. CDR3 DNA: TGTGCCAGCAGTGGCCCGGAAGGGGTCTTCGAGCAGTACTTC. This codes for CASSGPEGVFEQYF.

This chain links TRBV30 with TRBJ2-7, with 9 bases lining up with TRBD1. Germline loops: CDR1 GTSNPN, CDR2 SVGIG (reference sequence). V dropped 2 bases and J dropped 4; count of bases not matched to a gene: 9. CDR3 size: 15 residues. The CDR3 sequence is CAWSKRTGAPYEQYF. CDR3 bases: TGTGCCTGGAGTAAACGGACAGGGGCCCCTTACGAGCAGTACTTC.

This clone was seen a few times. The rearrangement uses TRBV7-9 and TRBJ2-7; D ambiguous. Trimming removed 2 bases from V and 4 bases from J, with 6 bases in between. Germline V CDR1 and CDR2: SEHNR, FQNEAQ (reference sequence). The CDR3 sequence is 12 residues long. The CDR3 DNA is TGTGCCAGCAGCTTAAGAGAATACGAGCAGTACTTC. Translated: CASSLREYEQYF.

The genes are TRBV18 and TRBJ1-4; 7 bases fit TRBD1. Looked up from germline, CDR1 is KGHSH and CDR2 is LQKENI. V was pared by 3 bases and J by 6 bases, with 4 bases of the junction left unmatched. The CDR3 extends over 14 amino acids. The DNA for the CDR3 is TGTGCCAGCTCACCGGGACAGAAGGATGAAAAACTGTTTTTT. Protein product: CASSPGQKDEKLFF.

This chain joins TRBV30 and TRBJ2-6, with a possible D match to TRBD2 (5 bases). Germline-derived CDR1 and CDR2 are GTSNPN and SVGIG (reference sequence). V dropped 0 bases and J dropped 2 bases, with 8 bases sitting between them. The CDR3 totals 15 residues. This CDR3 reads CAWSVHGAGANVLTF. The CDR3 coding sequence is TGTGCCTGGAGTGTACACGGGGCTGGGGCCAACGTCCTGACTTTC.

Notes on this clone: This specimen includes other DNA sequences encoding the same CDR3. This chain's CDR3 is CSVGQGNQPQHF. In DNA, the CDR3 is TGCAGCGTTGGTCAGGGGAATCAGCCCCAGCATTTT. The chain links TRBV29-1 to TRBJ1-5; possibly TRBD1 for D (6 bases). The V end lost 4 bases, the J end lost 4 bases, and 8 bases lay between the germline ends. The germline V gene encodes CDR1 SQVTM and CDR2 ANQGSEA. This CDR3 contains 12 residues.

The V call is TRBV4-1, the J call TRBJ1-5, with 8 bases fitting TRBD1. The trim removed 2 bases at V and 2 bases at J, leaving 5 bases unmatched. Germline loops: CDR1 MGHRA, CDR2 YSYEKL. The CDR3 has 16 residues. DNA of the CDR3: TGCGCCAGCAGCCAACGACAGGGGTGGGGCAATCAGCCCCAGCATTTT. Its translation: CASSQRQGWGNQPQHF.

The genes are TRBV7-9 and TRBJ2-5; tentative D call: TRBD1 (6 bases). The DNA end favors TRBJ2-7, so the J call may be wrong. Germline values: CDR1 SEHNR, CDR2 FQNEAQ (reference sequence). The CDR3 contains 14 residues. CDR3 in amino acids: CASSQFTGWHEQYF. The DNA of the CDR3 is TGTGCCAGCAGCCAATTCACAGGGTGGCACGAGCAGTACTTC.

In this sample, this clone turned up a few times. The chain carries TRBV7-3 and TRBJ2-2; D is unclear. Germline assignment: CDR1 SGHTA and CDR2 FQGTGA. The ends were cut back, 5 bases at V and 2 bases at J, with 6 bases in the middle. CDR3 size: 13 residues. Here the CDR3 DNA reads TGTGCCAGCAGCCTAGAAAACACCGGGGAGCTGTTTTTT. Translated, it gives CASSLENTGELFF.

The genes are TRBV15 and TRBJ1-5, with D unclear. The CDR3 consists of 12 residues. V shed 5 bases and J shed 5 bases, with 7 bases lying between them. Germline V gene data show CDR1 as LNHNV and CDR2 as YYDKDF (reference sequence). The DNA of the CDR3 is TGTGCCACCAGCGTCGGGGATCAGCCCCAGCATTTT. Its translation: CATSVGDQPQHF.